This T cell receptor (beta chain) was sequenced in a study of CD8 T cells in ankylosing spondylitis. Whole-study findings and limits: Under 10 highly homologous variants formed a TCR beta motif that appeared characteristic of ankylosing spondylitis blood.

Quantitative 5'-RACE with molecular barcodes produced the TCR beta libraries. TCRdb fed the 5' RACE reads into MiXCR, producing one record per CDR3 protein. The table lists roughly 370,000 distinct CDR3 sequences, 20% to 25% of them singletons. A remark on this clonotype: Antigen unknown.

The TCR sequence derives from a male donor with ankylosing spondylitis. Sequences were obtained from blood, either unsorted or a sorted T cell fraction (not recorded which).

CDR3 sequence: CSARETFSVSYNEQFF. The CDR3 DNA reads TGCAGTGCTAGAGAGACATTTAGCGTAAGTTACAATGAGCAGTTCTTC. V and J are TRBV20-1 and TRBJ2-1, with D maybe TRBD2 (5 bases). The germline V gene has CDR1 DFQATT and CDR2 SNEGSKA (reference sequence). There are 16 residues in the CDR3. The V end lost 0 bases, the J end lost 4 bases, and 16 bases lay between the germline ends.